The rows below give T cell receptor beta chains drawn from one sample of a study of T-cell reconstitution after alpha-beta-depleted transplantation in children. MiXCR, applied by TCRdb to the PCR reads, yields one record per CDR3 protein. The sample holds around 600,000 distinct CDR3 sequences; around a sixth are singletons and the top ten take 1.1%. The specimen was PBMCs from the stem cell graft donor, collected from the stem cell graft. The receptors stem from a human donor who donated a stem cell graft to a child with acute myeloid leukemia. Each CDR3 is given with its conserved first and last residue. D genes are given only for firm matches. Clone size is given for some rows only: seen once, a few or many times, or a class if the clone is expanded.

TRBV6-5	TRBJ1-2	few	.	CASSLRGRGYTF	TGTGCCAGCAGTTTACGCGGACGGGGCTACACCTTC
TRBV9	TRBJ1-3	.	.	CASSVAQSSGNTIYF	TGTGCCAGCAGCGTAGCTCAAAGCTCTGGAAACACCATATATTTT
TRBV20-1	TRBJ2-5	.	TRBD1	CSARDPPQTGVETQYF	TGCAGTGCTAGAGATCCACCGCAGACAGGGGTTGAGACCCAGTACTTC
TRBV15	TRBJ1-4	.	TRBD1	CATSSDRGVYSEKLFF	TGTGCCACCAGCAGCGACAGGGGCGTATATAGTGAAAAACTGTTTTTT
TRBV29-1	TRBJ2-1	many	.	CSVDRGPYNEQFF	TGCAGCGTTGATAGGGGACCCTACAATGAGCAGTTCTTC
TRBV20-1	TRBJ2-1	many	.	CSASKAYNEQFF	TGCAGTGCTAGTAAGGCTTACAATGAGCAGTTCTTC
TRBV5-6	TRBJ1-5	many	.	CASSLQDEGGQPQHF	TGTGCCAGCAGCTTGCAGGACGAGGGCGGCCAGCCCCAGCATTTT
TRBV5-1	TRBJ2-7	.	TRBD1	CASSFYTGTGVYEQYF	TGCGCCAGCAGCTTCTACACCGGGACAGGGGTCTACGAGCAGTACTTC
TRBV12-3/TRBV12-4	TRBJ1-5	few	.	CASRDGGLKGQPQHF	TGTGCCAGCCGAGATGGGGGGCTGAAGGGGCAGCCCCAGCATTTT
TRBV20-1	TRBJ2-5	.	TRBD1	CSARSRTGTVEETQYF	TGCAGTGCTAGATCTCGGACAGGGACGGTTGAAGAGACCCAGTACTTC
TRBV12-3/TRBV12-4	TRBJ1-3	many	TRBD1	CASSPTGSGNTIYF	TGTGCCAGCAGTCCGACAGGGTCTGGAAACACCATATATTTT
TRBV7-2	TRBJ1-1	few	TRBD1	CASSPETGMNTEAFF	TGTGCCAGCAGCCCGGAGACAGGGATGAACACTGAAGCTTTCTTT
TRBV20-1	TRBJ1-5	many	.	CSARGVPGFNQPQHF	TGCAGTGCCAGAGGGGTTCCGGGCTTCAATCAGCCCCAGCATTTT
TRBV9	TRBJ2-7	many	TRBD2	CASSAGGLDTYEQYF	TGTGCCAGCAGCGCGGGGGGACTAGATACCTACGAGCAGTACTTC
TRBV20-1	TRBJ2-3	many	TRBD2	CSASQLAGGPSSTDTQYF	TGCAGTGCTAGCCAACTAGCGGGGGGGCCCTCTAGCACAGATACGCAGTATTTT
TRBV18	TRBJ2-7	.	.	CASSPQGFGGGHPYEQYF	TGTGCCAGCTCACCACAGGGGTTTGGCGGGGGCCACCCCTACGAGCAGTACTTC